The TCR beta chain described here comes from a study of blood T cell repertoires in COVID-19. CDR1 is SNHLY, CDR2 FYNNEI, per germline. After removal of 6 bases from V and 3 bases from J, the junction contained 11 bases not matched to a gene. The CDR3 has 16 amino acids. Profiled with immunoSEQ multiplex PCR; TCRdb holds only in-frame clones, not every one. The sample shows about 300,000 clones, nearly 90% of them seen only once. Followed longitudinally, the Seattle patients had been enrolled during active infection. The source of this sequence is a woman in her thirties with COVID-19, enrolled during active disease. Input material: peripheral blood. The V gene is TRBV2, the J gene TRBJ1-3; 7 bases are a match to TRBD1. The CDR3 reads CASSVRDSTYGNTIYF. CDR3 DNA: TGTGCCAGCAGCGTCCGGGACAGCACTTATGGAAACACCATATATTTT.